This T cell receptor (beta chain) derives from a study of cytomegalovirus exposure and HLA in healthy donors. Amplification used 60 Vbeta primers and 13 Jbeta primers. The assay was immunoSEQ multiplex PCR, and TCRdb's table has in-frame clones only and misses some. This table has 130,000 to 150,000 clones, almost 80% appearing once. In regard to this clone: Its antigen is unidentified.

The study's findings and limits: A later analysis linked a missense DCLRE1C variant to TCR beta V- and J-gene trimming. What a later analysis showed was that several of the most significant clusters appeared linked to common viral pathogens. An analysis done earlier found most TCR beta V segments productive about 90% or about 30% of the time.

This TCR came from a woman aged 40 to 50 in good health and CMV-seropositive. The sequenced material came from PBMCs.

The CDR3 loop is CASSWGQGDNSPLHF. The CDR3 bases are TGCGCCAGCAGCTGGGGACAGGGTGATAATTCACCCCTCCACTTT. This chain links TRBV5-1 with TRBJ1-6; TRBD1 aligns across 9 bases. The germline CDR1 and CDR2 sequences are SGHRS and YFSETQ. This CDR3 contains 15 residues. J lost 5 bases, V lost 3 bases, and 3 bases had no gene match.